This T cell receptor beta chain originates from a study of T cell changes during pregnancy in multiple sclerosis. The germline gives CDR1 KGHSH, CDR2 LQKENI. Trimming pared 2 bases from V and 4 bases from J, leaving 14 bases between. CDR3 length equals 15 residues. Only in-frame clones appear in the TCRdb table, and some are missing; sequencing was by immunoSEQ multiplex PCR. This table holds roughly 40,000 clones, more than 80% found once. This sequence originates from a female donor with multiple sclerosis, enrolled in a pregnancy study. This chain connects TRBV18 to TRBJ1-2; TRBD1 is a possible D gene (6 bases). Specimen: CD4+ T cells from peripheral blood mononuclear cells, collected in the third trimester of pregnancy. The CDR3, as DNA: TGTGCCAGCTCACCAGATTTGGGACAAGGCTATGGCTACACCTTC. This sequence encodes CASSPDLGQGYGYTF.